This T cell receptor beta chain was identified during a study of early T cells in non-severe SARS-CoV-2 infection (dated by TCRdb to the early 2020s). Some background on the complete study: Bulk RNA from unsorted whole blood was used for TCR sequencing, so alpha and beta chains could not be paired.

From cysteine to phenylalanine, the CDR3 is 14 amino acids long. Kept here is only the CDR3 DNA, which spans 42 bases and is read in frame from base 1. CDR1 and CDR2 were assigned from the germline V gene as SQVTM and ANQGSEA. V gives up 0 bases and J gives up 4 bases, and the segment between their germline ends measures 9 bases. Overall study outcomes, separate from this receptor: VDJdb matching was skewed toward anti-spike CD8 responses, so virus-specific expansions were likely underestimated and private and CD4 specificities were missed.

This clonotype has at least ten counts. Its antigen has not been determined. The input lacks base qualities; no much larger clone sits a single base away. Library creation used 5' RACE. Sequencing instrument: NextSeq 500. To correct for sequencing error and PCR bias, the TCR library protocol tagged individual cDNA molecules with unique molecular identifiers. Both TCR alpha and beta chains were sequenced, and tight co-correlation was observed between alpha and beta sequence abundances in each sample. The original pipeline was this. Decombinator V4 was used to perform V gene, J gene and CDR3 annotation of TCR sequences. TCRs were defined as expanded if a significant change between any two time points was detected under a Poisson model with p below 0.0001. Abundances of TCRs were expressed as counts per million after normalisation to the total number of TCRs sequenced in each sample. TRAV1-2 paired with TRAJ12, TRAJ20 or TRAJ33 defined MAIT TCRs, while TRAV10 paired with TRAJ18 defined iNKT TCRs. A search of VDJdb, accessed on 1 November 2021, was run for TCRs annotated to CMV, EBV and SARS-CoV-2, with TCRs annotated for multiple antigens excluded. In TCRdb, the public reads were trimmed at Q25 with fastp and aligned with MiXCR, with productive beta chains retained. For every CDR3 protein sequence, its rows merge into one entry that carries the most common genes and DNA. Here the V and J calls rest on TCRdb's processing, not on the authors' analysis. The sample yields about 97,000 distinct CDR3 sequences; about 11% were counted once. Of the sample, about 4.5% falls within the top ten clones.

This was a case-control study nested in a cohort of healthcare workers in London, UK, who had nasopharyngeal swab PCR tests and blood samples taken every week. Between 23 and 31 March 2020, the week of the UK lockdown, healthcare workers were enrolled and then followed up weekly for as long as 16 weeks. This specimen was whole blood, taken at baseline. The TCR comes from an adult who was a healthcare worker with PCR-confirmed SARS-CoV-2 infection or an uninfected control (not recorded which). The V gene is TRBV29-1 and the J gene is TRBJ1-4; no D segment can be confidently identified. The encoded CDR3 is CSVEEGRINEKLFF. The sequence in DNA is TGCAGCGTTGAAGAGGGAAGGATTAATGAAAAACTGTTTTTT. The entire variable domain, with the stretches around the CDR3 drawn from the reference TRBV29-1 and TRBJ1-4 proteins, is SAVISQKPSRDICQRGTSLTIQCQVDSQVTMMFWYRQQPGQSLTLIATANQGSEATYESGFVIDKFPISRPNLTFSTLTVSNMSPEDSSIYLCSVEEGRINEKLFFGSGTQLSVL.